The rows below give T cell receptor beta chains drawn from one sample of a study of shared clonotypes between healthy human individuals. The method was immunoSEQ multiplex PCR; TCRdb's version includes in-frame clones alone and lacks a portion of them. The profile shows 2,500,000 or so clones, 85% to 95% of them singletons. The sequenced sample was naive CD4+ T cells from PBMCs. All receptors derive from a man aged 18 to 29 in good health. Some clones in this sample may be carry-over from other donors' samples. Both conserved end residues are part of each CDR3. A D gene is named only where the DNA matches it firmly. A clone size is listed for some rows: how often the clone was seen (once, few, many), or a class if it is expanded.

cdr3_length d_call clone_size j_call v_call cdr3_aa cdr3_nt
14 . . TRBJ1-5 TRBV5-1 CASSLGPSNQPQHF TGCGCCAGCAGCTTGGGACCTAGCAATCAGCCCCAGCATTTT
17 TRBD2 . TRBJ2-1 TRBV2 CASSGESGGSSYNEQFF TGTGCCAGCAGTGGGGAAAGCGGGGGGAGCTCCTACAATGAGCAGTTCTTC
17 . . TRBJ2-5 TRBV28 CASSFPIFDSNQETQYF TGTGCCAGCAGTTTTCCCATTTTCGACAGCAACCAAGAGACCCAGTACTTC
16 TRBD2 . TRBJ2-1 TRBV5-1 CASSSLAGVSYNEQFF TGCGCCAGCAGCTCCTTAGCGGGAGTTTCCTACAATGAGCAGTTCTTC
11 . . TRBJ1-1 TRBV10-3 CAISENTEAFF TGTGCCATCAGTGAAAACACTGAAGCTTTCTTT
16 TRBD1 . TRBJ2-2 TRBV5-4 CASSLGGQGNTGELFF TGTGCCAGCAGCTTGGGGGGACAGGGAAACACCGGGGAGCTGTTTTTT
16 . . TRBJ1-1 TRBV15 CATSIPPGGLNTEAFF TGTGCCACCAGCATCCCGCCGGGGGGGCTGAACACTGAAGCTTTCTTT
17 TRBD2 once TRBJ2-5 TRBV5-1 CASSFGTGTSGRETQYF TGCGCCAGCAGCTTTGGAACCGGGACTAGCGGGAGGGAGACCCAGTACTTC
15 . . TRBJ2-1 TRBV7-3 CASSLRVEAYNEQFF TGTGCCAGCAGCCTTCGGGTGGAGGCCTACAATGAGCAGTTCTTC
16 TRBD2 . TRBJ2-3 TRBV5-4 CASSPRTSGSTDTQYF TGTGCCAGCAGCCCCCGGACTAGCGGCAGCACAGATACGCAGTATTTT
15 TRBD2 once TRBJ2-5 TRBV6-1 CASSDSGRAPETQYF TGTGCCAGCAGTGACAGCGGGAGGGCCCCAGAGACCCAGTACTTC
15 TRBD1 . TRBJ2-7 TRBV2 CASRADRVVIYEQYF TGTGCCAGCAGAGCAGACAGGGTGGTTATTTACGAGCAGTACTTC
17 . . TRBJ2-3 TRBV27 CASSSLRGQGGADTQYF TGTGCCAGCAGTTCCCTCCGGGGCCAAGGAGGAGCAGATACGCAGTATTTT
12 . . TRBJ2-5 TRBV10-3 CAIARKQETQYF TGTGCCATAGCTAGAAAGCAAGAGACCCAGTACTTC
18 . . TRBJ2-1 TRBV18 CASSPPSIRPLSYNEQFF TGTGCCAGCTCACCGCCATCTATCCGGCCCCTCTCCTACAATGAGCAGTTCTTC
17 TRBD2 . TRBJ2-3 TRBV7-9 CASSPPGLAGDSRTQYF TGTGCCAGCAGCCCGCCAGGACTAGCGGGAGATTCACGTACGCAGTATTTT
16 TRBD1 . TRBJ1-1 TRBV5-6 CASSRISDRGNTEAFF TGTGCCAGCAGCCGGATCTCGGACAGGGGAAACACTGAAGCTTTCTTT